This T cell receptor beta chain was observed in a study of cytomegalovirus exposure and HLA in healthy donors. PCR used 60 Vbeta primers and 13 Jbeta primers. The data were produced by immunoSEQ multiplex PCR, yet TCRdb's version contains in-frame clones alone and is incomplete. The data contain over 100,000 clones, roughly 65% of them seen just once; the ten biggest clones take up roughly 10%. This TCR was sampled from a man aged 40-50 years in good health and CMV-seropositive. The material sequenced was PBMCs.

CDR3 sequence (DNA): TGTGCCAGCAGCCGCCGAGGGGGGGTCCCTGAAGCTTTCTTT. It codes for CASSRRGGVPEAFF. This chain joins TRBV7-9 and TRBJ1-1, with D perhaps matching TRBD1 (6 bases). The CDR3 is 14 residues long. The germline V gene has CDR1 SEHNR and CDR2 FQNEAQ (reference sequence). V lost 5 bases to trimming and J lost 6 bases, with 16 bases between them.